This T cell receptor beta chain was captured in a study of T cell responses to AZD1222 COVID-19 vaccine. Study-level information: Pooled in the analysis were second doses at about 4 or about 12 weeks. The study's findings and limits: Reports indicate that nearly half of spike-specific TCRs are directed at unmutated variant regions. The donor group comprised mostly white British people and more females; the analysis possibly underestimated clonal diversity. Spike was spanned by vaccine-associated CD4 TCRs, which were dominant at 160-218 and 743-854.

A word on this clone: The antigen is undetermined.

Germline V CDR1 and CDR2: SGHDT, YYEEEE. This CDR3 region has 13 residues. The ends were cut back, 3 bases at V and 7 bases at J, with 11 bases in the middle. Sequencing used immunoSEQ multiplex PCR; TCRdb keeps in-frame clones, though not all of them. The sample lists 130,000 to 150,000 clones, approximately 89% occurring once. The rearrangement joins TRBV5-6 to TRBJ2-1, with D maybe TRBD2 (5 bases). The clonotype originates from an adult in good health. The specimen was peripheral blood, collected on day 0 of AZD1222 vaccination. The CDR3 nucleotides are TGTGCCAGCAGCTCTGGTCCGGGGAATGAGCAGTTCTTC. Amino acids: CASSSGPGNEQFF.